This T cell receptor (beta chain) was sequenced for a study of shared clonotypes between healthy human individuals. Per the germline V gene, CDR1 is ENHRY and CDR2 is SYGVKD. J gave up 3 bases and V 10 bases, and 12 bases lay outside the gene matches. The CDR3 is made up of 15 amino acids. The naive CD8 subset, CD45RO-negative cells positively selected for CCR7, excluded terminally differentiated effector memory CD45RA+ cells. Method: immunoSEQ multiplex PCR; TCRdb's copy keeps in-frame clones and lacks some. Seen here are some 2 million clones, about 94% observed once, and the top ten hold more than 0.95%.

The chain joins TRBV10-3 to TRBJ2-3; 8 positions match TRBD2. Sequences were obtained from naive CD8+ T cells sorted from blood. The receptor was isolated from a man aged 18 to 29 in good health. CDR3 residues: CATRAAIAGTDTQYF. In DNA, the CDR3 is TGTGCCACCCGTGCAGCGATAGCGGGGACAGATACGCAGTATTTT.